This TCR beta chain was retrieved from a study of graft-versus-host responses after intestinal transplantation. About this clone: Its antigen is undetermined.

Profiled with immunoSEQ multiplex PCR; TCRdb holds only in-frame clones, not every one. The sample includes 86,000 or so clones, about 89% of them seen just once. The CDR3 is 14 amino acids. In germline, CDR1 is LNHNV, CDR2 YYDKDF (reference sequence). Trimming left V 3 bases short and J 0 bases short, with 6 bases between. This material consisted of unstimulated CD8+ T cells sorted from spleen or lymph node cells, taken before intestinal transplant. V gene TRBV15 combines with J gene TRBJ1-5; D remains ambiguous. The clonotype comes from a human donor who received an intestinal transplant. For the CDR3, the DNA is TGTGCCACCAGCAGTCCCCGTAGCAATCAGCCCCAGCATTTT. Translated, it gives CATSSPRSNQPQHF.